The 29 T cell receptor beta chains below were found in one sample sequenced in a study of cytomegalovirus exposure and HLA in healthy donors. PCR primers comprised 60 Vbeta and 13 Jbeta primers. Clones were sequenced by immunoSEQ multiplex PCR, and TCRdb holds only the in-frame ones, with some missing. The sample includes approximately 170,000 clones, approximately 84% of them seen just once. Sequencing was performed on PBMCs. These receptors were obtained from a woman aged 40 to 49 in good health and CMV-seropositive.

The chain combines TRBV30 with TRBJ1-3, with D perhaps TRBD1 (5 bases). From germline, CDR1 is GTSNPN and CDR2 SVGIG (reference sequence). The CDR3 length is 13 residues. V shed 0 bases and J shed 8 bases, with 11 bases lying between them. CDR3 DNA: TGTGCCTGGAGTGTATCTGGGGCGTACACCATATATTTT. It yields the protein CAWSVSGAYTIYF.

J is TRBJ1-6 and V is TRBV2; D gene ambiguous. Per the germline V gene, CDR1 is SNHLY and CDR2 is FYNNEI. The CDR3 has 14 amino acids. The V end lost 2 bases, the J end lost 10 bases, and 12 bases lay between the germline ends. CDR3 nucleotide sequence: TGTGCCAGCAGTGAAACGGCCGCGGAGTCACCCCTCCACTTT. It is translated as CASSETAAESPLHF.

The rearrangement uses TRBV5-4 and TRBJ1-4; 11 bases align to TRBD1. Germline-derived CDR1 and CDR2 are SGHNT and YYREEE (reference sequence). With 4 bases clipped from V and 5 bases from J, the junction kept 7 bases outside the gene matches. The length of the CDR3 is 16 residues. Here the CDR3 reads CASSRTGGPLNEKLFF. The DNA of the CDR3 is TGTGCCAGCAGCCGGACAGGGGGCCCCCTGAATGAAAAACTGTTTTTT.

The chain joins TRBV6-6 to TRBJ2-5; D gene uncertain. The J call may be wrong; the DNA end is better matched by TRBJ2-7. Germline V gives CDR1 MNHNY, CDR2 SVGAGI (reference sequence). This CDR3 has 11 residues. The CDR3 protein is CASSYSSEQYF. As DNA, the CDR3 is TGTGCCAGCAGTTACTCGAGCGAGCAGTACTTC.

CDR3 DNA: TGTGCCACCAGCAAAGACAGGGACTATGGCTACACCTTC. This encodes CATSKDRDYGYTF. V usage is TRBV15 and J usage is TRBJ1-2; 7 nucleotides align to TRBD1. Per the germline V gene, CDR1 is LNHNV and CDR2 is YYDKDF (reference sequence). The CDR3 runs 13 residues. Trimming removed 4 bases from V and 3 bases from J; junction bases left unmatched: 2.

The chain employs TRBV7-8 and TRBJ2-5, with a tentative D call TRBD1 (6 bases). The germline V and J ends were trimmed by 2 bases and 4 bases, with 8 bases remaining between them. Germline CDR1 is SGHVS and CDR2 is FQNEAQ. CDR3 length: 13 amino acids. DNA for the CDR3: TGTGCCAGCAGCTTATTCAGGGGAGAGACCCAGTACTTC. It translates to CASSLFRGETQYF.

The gene calls are TRBV18 and TRBJ1-1; TRBD1 is a possible D gene (5 bases). V lost 5 bases and J 4 bases, leaving 11 bases between the germline ends. The CDR3 contains 13 residues. CDR1 and CDR2 from the germline V gene are KGHSH and LQKENI. CDR3 region: CASSDLGGTEAFF. The CDR3 DNA sequence: TGTGCCAGCTCAGACTTGGGGGGCACTGAAGCTTTCTTT.

The chain joins TRBV5-1 to TRBJ1-6; the D is unclear. V shed 0 bases and J shed 7 bases, with 11 bases lying between them. The CDR3 covers 15 residues. Per the germline V gene, CDR1 is SGHRS and CDR2 is YFSETQ. DNA of the CDR3: TGCGCCAGCAGCTTGGATTGGGGAGGCAATTCACCCCTCCACTTT. Its protein product is CASSLDWGGNSPLHF.

The chain joins TRBV5-1 to TRBJ2-5, with 8 bases identical to TRBD2. The end of the DNA is better explained by TRBJ2-7, so the J call may be wrong. Per germline, CDR1 SGHRS and CDR2 YFSETQ. This CDR3 contains 14 residues. The CDR3 region is CASSLAGGVYEQYF. The CDR3 nucleotides are TGCGCCAGCAGCTTGGCGGGGGGGGTCTACGAGCAGTACTTC.

This rearrangement joins TRBV5-1 to TRBJ1-6, with 7 bases matching TRBD1. This CDR3 spans 13 amino acids. Trimming took 9 bases from V and 8 from J; bases not matched to a gene: 8. Germline CDR1 reads SGHRS; CDR2 reads YFSETQ. The CDR3 DNA follows: TGCGCCACCTCCGGGACAGTAGATTCACCCCTCCACTTT. Its translation: CATSGTVDSPLHF.

The gene calls are TRBV19 and TRBJ1-2; no firm D call. This CDR3 comprises 10 residues. Per the germline V gene, CDR1 is LNHDA and CDR2 is SQIVND (reference sequence). V lost 5 bases to trimming and J lost 7 bases, with 5 bases between them. The CDR3 DNA is TGTGCCAGTAGTGCCAGTGGCTACACCTTC. Amino acid sequence: CASSASGYTF.

This chain joins TRBV7-7 and TRBJ2-1; TRBD2 agrees at 7 bases. Germline V gene sequence: CDR1 SSHAT, CDR2 FNYEAQ (reference sequence). The CDR3 is made up of 12 amino acids. After removal of 6 bases from V and 7 bases from J, the junction contained 3 bases not matched to a gene. The CDR3 region is CASSPGGNEQFF. CDR3 nucleotides: TGTGCCAGCAGTCCCGGGGGGAATGAGCAGTTCTTC.

The table lists this clone with a few counts. This chain joins TRBV19 and TRBJ2-1, with TRBD2 matching 13 bases. V was clipped by 8 bases and J by 4 bases; unmatched bases: 2. Germline V lookup: CDR1 LNHDA, CDR2 SQIVND (reference sequence). This CDR3 has 14 amino acids. The CDR3 nucleotides are TGTGCCAGTGGGACTAGCGGGGCTTACAATGAGCAGTTCTTC. It yields the protein CASGTSGAYNEQFF.

The V call is TRBV7-6, the J call TRBJ2-5, with 13 bases lining up with TRBD2. Germline assignment: CDR1 SGHVS and CDR2 FNYEAQ. This CDR3 is built from 16 residues. Unmatched junction bases numbered 4, after V lost 3 bases and J lost 3 bases. CDR3 loop: CASSLGGLAGKETQYF. CDR3 sequence (DNA): TGTGCCAGCAGCTTGGGGGGACTAGCGGGGAAAGAGACCCAGTACTTC.

J is TRBJ2-7 and V is TRBV28; TRBD2 aligns across 8 bases. V lost 4 bases, J lost 4 bases, and 6 bases stayed unmatched. The CDR3 has 14 amino acids. Germline lookup yields CDR1 MDHEN and CDR2 SYDVKM. This chain's CDR3 is CASSSGGTIYEQYF. As DNA, the CDR3 is TGTGCCAGCAGTTCGGGAGGGACGATTTACGAGCAGTACTTC.

This clone has just a few counts. The chain uses TRBV21-1 and TRBJ2-7; the D call of TRBD2 is as the table states it, not checked on the DNA. TRBV21-1 is labeled a pseudogene. This CDR3 is 13 amino acids long. The CDR3 region is CASSNNSGDEQYF. CDR3 coding DNA: TGTGCCAGCAGCAATAACTCGGGGGACGAGCAGTACTTC.

The V call is TRBV11-2, the J call TRBJ1-2; D not resolved. The CDR3 totals 14 residues. V was trimmed by 0 bases and J by 5 bases, leaving 10 bases between them. Germline-derived CDR1 and CDR2 are SGHAT and FQNNGV. CDR3 protein: CASSLDVRSYGYTF. DNA for the CDR3: TGTGCCAGCAGCTTAGACGTCAGGTCGTATGGCTACACCTTC.

The CDR3 here is CAWSLDRNQPQHF. The DNA of the CDR3 is TGTGCCTGGAGCTTAGACAGGAATCAGCCCCAGCATTTT. The rearrangement uses TRBV30 and TRBJ1-5, with D possibly TRBD1 on 6 matching bases. Germline loops: CDR1 GTSNPN, CDR2 SVGIG (reference sequence). The length of the CDR3 is 13 residues. The germline V and J ends were trimmed by 3 bases and 4 bases, with 10 bases remaining between them. Full variable domain (missing parts from reference TRBV30 and TRBJ1-5): SQTIHQWPATLVQPVGSPLSLECTVEGTSNPNLYWYRQAAGRGLQLLFYSVGIGQISSEVPQNLSASRPQDRQFILSSKKLLLSDSGFYLCAWSLDRNQPQHFGDGTRLSIL.

The chain employs TRBV18 and TRBJ1-1; 8 nucleotides agree with TRBD1. This CDR3 has 18 amino acids. CDR1 is KGHSH, CDR2 LQKENI, per germline. Trimming took 2 bases from V and 2 from J; bases not matched to a gene: 13. CDR3 loop: CASSPFRHGQGANTEAFF. In DNA, the CDR3 is TGTGCCAGCTCACCATTTAGGCACGGACAGGGCGCAAACACTGAAGCTTTCTTT.

The V call is TRBV6-5, the J call TRBJ1-5; 7 bases agree with TRBD1. Germline CDR1 and CDR2: MNHEY and SVGAGI. V was clipped by 5 bases and J by 3 bases; unmatched bases: 4. The CDR3 runs 14 residues. The CDR3 sequence is CASSTGQYNQPQHF. The CDR3 DNA reads as TGTGCCAGCAGTACGGGACAGTACAATCAGCCCCAGCATTTT.

This sequence joins TRBV7-2 and TRBJ2-1, with TRBD2 matching 8 bases. Per the germline V gene, CDR1 is SGHTA and CDR2 is FQGNSA. Trimming took 5 bases from V and 4 from J; bases not matched to a gene: 7. The CDR3 covers 15 residues. CDR3 sequence: CASSELAATYNEQFF. The CDR3 DNA is TGTGCCAGCAGCGAACTAGCGGCGACTTACAATGAGCAGTTCTTC.

With regard to this clone: One junction end disagrees with the germline gene, perhaps due to a read error. This sequence joins TRBV19 and TRBJ1-4; 7 bases fit TRBD1. The CDR3 is 13 residues long. Germline V gives CDR1 LNHDA, CDR2 SQIVND (reference sequence). The CDR3 is CASSSDRGQAAVF. The DNA for the CDR3 is TGTGCCAGTAGTTCTGACCGAGGACAGGCCGCGGTTTTT.

V gene TRBV5-1 combines with J gene TRBJ2-5; the D gene is possibly TRBD2 (6 bases). V was clipped by 4 bases and J by 2 bases, with 9 bases between them. Germline CDR1 and CDR2: SGHRS and YFSETQ. The length of the CDR3 is 13 residues. The CDR3 DNA follows: TGCGCCAGCAGCCGGGACTCGCAAGAGACCCAGTACTTC. This gives the protein CASSRDSQETQYF.

This clone has a handful of counts. The rearrangement uses TRBV5-4 and TRBJ1-2, with D possibly TRBD1 on 5 matching bases. The germline gives CDR1 SGHNT, CDR2 YYREEE (reference sequence). CDR3 length: 14 residues. The V and J ends lost 1 base and 3 bases respectively, with 10 bases between them. The CDR3 region has the DNA TGTGCCAGCAGCTTGCTTCCGGGGGACTATGGCTACACCTTC. This codes for CASSLLPGDYGYTF.

This clone has only a few counts. The chain recombines TRBV4-1 with TRBJ1-2, with 11 bases fitting TRBD1. V lost 5 bases to trimming and J lost 0 bases; unmatched junction nucleotides: 11. This CDR3 is built from 18 residues. Germline assignment: CDR1 MGHRA and CDR2 YSYEKL. Here the CDR3 reads CASSFSRTGGRSNYGYTF. In DNA form, the CDR3 reads TGCGCCAGCAGCTTCAGTAGGACAGGGGGCAGGTCTAACTATGGCTACACCTTC.

The chain recombines TRBV9 with TRBJ1-2, with D perhaps matching TRBD1 (5 bases). This CDR3 contains 18 residues. Germline-derived CDR1 and CDR2 are SGDLS and YYNGEE. V lost 0 bases and J 4 bases, leaving 22 bases between the germline ends. The CDR3 region is CASSVGVGGTGLTYGYTF. The CDR3 bases are TGTGCCAGCAGCGTAGGGGTGGGGGGGACGGGGTTGACCTATGGCTACACCTTC.

This chain connects TRBV9 to TRBJ1-1; 7 bases agree with TRBD1. This CDR3 contains 15 residues. J lost 4 bases, V lost 0 bases, and 6 bases had no gene match. Germline V lookup: CDR1 SGDLS, CDR2 YYNGEE. Written as DNA, the CDR3 is TGTGCCAGCAGCGTAGGAACAGGGGCGGGCACTGAAGCTTTCTTT. This gives the protein CASSVGTGAGTEAFF.

This rearrangement joins TRBV10-1 to TRBJ2-7; D perhaps matches TRBD2 (6 bases). Between the trimmed V and J ends, which lost 3 bases and 7 bases, there was a span of 22 bases. Looked up from germline, CDR1 is WNHNN and CDR2 is SYGVQD (reference sequence). The length of the CDR3 is 16 residues. The CDR3 is CASSERSPTGVSEQYF. CDR3 DNA: TGCGCCAGCAGTGAAAGATCTCCAACGGGGGTCTCAGAGCAGTACTTC.

This chain links TRBV7-8 with TRBJ1-1, with D perhaps matching TRBD1 (5 bases). The CDR3 sequence is 14 residues long. Trimming pared 5 bases from V and 1 base from J, leaving 11 bases between. Germline V gene sequence: CDR1 SGHVS, CDR2 FQNEAQ. The CDR3 sequence: CASSQTGKNTEAFF. In DNA, the CDR3 is TGTGCCAGCAGCCAAACAGGAAAGAACACTGAAGCTTTCTTT.